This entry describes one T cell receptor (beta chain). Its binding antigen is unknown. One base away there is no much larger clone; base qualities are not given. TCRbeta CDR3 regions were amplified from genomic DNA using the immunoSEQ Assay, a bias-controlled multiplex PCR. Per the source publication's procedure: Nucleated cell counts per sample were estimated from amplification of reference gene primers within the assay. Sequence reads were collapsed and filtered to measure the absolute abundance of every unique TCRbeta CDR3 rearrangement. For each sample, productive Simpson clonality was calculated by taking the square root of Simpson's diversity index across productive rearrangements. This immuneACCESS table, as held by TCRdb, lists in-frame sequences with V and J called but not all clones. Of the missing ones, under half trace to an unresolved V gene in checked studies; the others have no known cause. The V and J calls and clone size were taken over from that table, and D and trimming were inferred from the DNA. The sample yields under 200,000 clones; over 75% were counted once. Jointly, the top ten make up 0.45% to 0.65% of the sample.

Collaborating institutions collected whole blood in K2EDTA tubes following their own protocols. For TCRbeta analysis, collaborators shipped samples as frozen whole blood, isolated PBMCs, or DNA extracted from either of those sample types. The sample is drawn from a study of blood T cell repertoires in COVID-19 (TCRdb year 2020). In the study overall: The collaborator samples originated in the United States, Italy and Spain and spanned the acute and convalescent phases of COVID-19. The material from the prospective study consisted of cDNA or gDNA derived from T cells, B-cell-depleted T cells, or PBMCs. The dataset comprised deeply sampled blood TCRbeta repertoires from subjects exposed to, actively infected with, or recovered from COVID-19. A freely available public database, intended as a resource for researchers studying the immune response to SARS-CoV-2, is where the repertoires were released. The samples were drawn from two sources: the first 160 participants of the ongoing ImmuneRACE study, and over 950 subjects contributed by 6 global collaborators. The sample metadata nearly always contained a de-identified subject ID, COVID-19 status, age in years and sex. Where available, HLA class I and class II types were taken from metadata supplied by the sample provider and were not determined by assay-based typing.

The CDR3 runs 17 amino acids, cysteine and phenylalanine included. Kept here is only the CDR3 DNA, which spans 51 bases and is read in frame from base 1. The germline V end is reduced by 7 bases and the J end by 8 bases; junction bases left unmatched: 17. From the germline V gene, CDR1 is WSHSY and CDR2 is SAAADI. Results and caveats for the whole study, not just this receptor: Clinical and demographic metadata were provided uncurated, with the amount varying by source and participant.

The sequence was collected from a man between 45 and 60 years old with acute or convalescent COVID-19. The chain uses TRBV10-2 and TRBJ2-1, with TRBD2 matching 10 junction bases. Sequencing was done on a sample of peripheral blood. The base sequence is TGCGCCAGCACAGCGAGGACTAGCGGCCCAGGTAGGGATGAGCAGTTCTTC. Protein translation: CASTARTSGPGRDEQFF.